Listed here are 3 T cell receptor beta chains from one sample, sequenced in a study of blood T cell repertoires in COVID-19. The assay was immunoSEQ multiplex PCR, and TCRdb's table has in-frame clones only and misses some. The sample contains approximately 280,000 clones, roughly 85% of which appear only once. The sample taken for sequencing was peripheral blood. These receptors came from a man in his fifties with active or convalescent COVID-19.

The chain recombines TRBV30 with TRBJ1-4; D possibly corresponds to TRBD1 (6 bases). Germline loops: CDR1 GTSNPN, CDR2 SVGIG (reference sequence). This CDR3 is built from 15 residues. Deletions cut 0 bases from V and 0 bases from J, with 8 bases between. For the CDR3, the DNA is TGTGCCTGGAGTGTAGGGGGACCAACTAATGAAAAACTGTTTTTT. Encoded protein: CAWSVGGPTNEKLFF.

This clone occurred a few times. The rearrangement links TRBV7-9 to TRBJ2-2; 12 positions match TRBD2. The CDR3 extends over 16 amino acids. Trimming at V came to 7 bases and at J to 7 bases, leaving 10 bases not matched to a gene. Germline loops: CDR1 SEHNR, CDR2 FQNEAQ (reference sequence). The CDR3, as DNA: TGTGCCAGCATCGACTCTAGCGGGAGGGCCGGCGGGGAGCTGTTTTTT. Protein sequence: CASIDSSGRAGGELFF.

The CDR3 sequence is CASTNSGGIYNEQFF. In DNA, the CDR3 is TGTGCCAGCACCAATAGCGGGGGGATCTACAATGAGCAGTTCTTC. The rearrangement joins TRBV27 to TRBJ2-1; 10 bases agree with TRBD2. The CDR3 is 15 amino acids. The J segment lost 3 bases and the V segment lost 7 bases, leaving 6 bases of the junction unmatched. Germline CDR1 is MNHEY and CDR2 is SMNVEV (reference sequence).